The sequence of this TCR beta chain was determined in a study of cytomegalovirus exposure and HLA in healthy donors. Study-wide context: Findings of an earlier analysis included about 100 million unique TCR beta sequences from 180 million or so T cells. Study-level findings and limits: Common viral pathogens seemed, in a later analysis, to connect with several of the most significant clusters. Relative to equally common others, HLA-associated TCR beta chains showed greater clonal expansion in a later analysis.

Germline V lookup: CDR1 MNHEY, CDR2 SMNVEV (reference sequence). The V and J ends lost 5 bases and 1 base, in that order; junction bases with no gene match: 11. The CDR3 runs 17 residues. The PCR used 60 Vbeta and 13 Jbeta primers. Libraries were prepared by immunoSEQ multiplex PCR; TCRdb keeps only in-frame clonotypes and omits some of them. The table records 100,000 to 150,000 clones, approximately 78% of them present only once. Worth noting for this clone: No antigen is known for it.

This TCR came from a woman aged 40-49 years in good health and CMV-seronegative. The material sequenced was PBMCs. The rearrangement links TRBV27 to TRBJ2-3; 8 nucleotides align to TRBD1. The CDR3 DNA is TGTGCCAGCAGTACTGGACAGGGAGTAAAAGGCACAGATACGCAGTATTTT. Translated, it gives CASSTGQGVKGTDTQYF.